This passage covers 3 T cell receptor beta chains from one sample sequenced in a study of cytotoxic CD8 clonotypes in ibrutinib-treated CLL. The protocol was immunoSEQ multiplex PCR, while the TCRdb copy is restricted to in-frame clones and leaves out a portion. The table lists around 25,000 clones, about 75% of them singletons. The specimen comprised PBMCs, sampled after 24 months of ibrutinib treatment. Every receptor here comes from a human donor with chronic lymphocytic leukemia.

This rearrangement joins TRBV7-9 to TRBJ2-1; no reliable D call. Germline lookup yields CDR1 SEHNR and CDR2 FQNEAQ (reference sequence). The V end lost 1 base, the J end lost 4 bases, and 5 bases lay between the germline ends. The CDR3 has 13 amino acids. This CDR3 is CASSLESYNEQFF. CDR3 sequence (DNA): TGTGCCAGCAGCTTAGAGTCTTACAATGAGCAGTTCTTC.

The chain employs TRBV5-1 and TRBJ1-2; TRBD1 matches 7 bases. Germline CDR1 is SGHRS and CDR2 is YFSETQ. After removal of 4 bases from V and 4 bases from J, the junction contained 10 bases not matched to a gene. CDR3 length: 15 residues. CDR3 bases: TGCGCCAGCAGCAGAGGTGGACAGGACCCCTATGGCTACACCTTC. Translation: CASSRGGQDPYGYTF.

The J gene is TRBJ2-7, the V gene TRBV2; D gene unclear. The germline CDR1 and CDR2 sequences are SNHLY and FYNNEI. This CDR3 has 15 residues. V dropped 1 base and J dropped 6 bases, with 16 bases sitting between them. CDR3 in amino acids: CASSEGPVPEGEQYF. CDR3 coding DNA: TGTGCCAGCAGTGAAGGGCCCGTCCCTGAAGGCGAGCAGTACTTC.